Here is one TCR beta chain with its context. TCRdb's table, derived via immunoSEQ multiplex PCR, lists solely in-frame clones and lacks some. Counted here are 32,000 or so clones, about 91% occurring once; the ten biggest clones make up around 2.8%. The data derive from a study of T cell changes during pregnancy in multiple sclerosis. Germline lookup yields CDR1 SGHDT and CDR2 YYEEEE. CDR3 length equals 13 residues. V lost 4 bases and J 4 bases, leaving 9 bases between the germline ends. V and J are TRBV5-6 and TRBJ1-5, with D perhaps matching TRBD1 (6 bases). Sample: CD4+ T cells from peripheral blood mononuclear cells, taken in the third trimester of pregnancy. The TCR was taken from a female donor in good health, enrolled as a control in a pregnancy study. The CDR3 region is CASSATGNQPQHF. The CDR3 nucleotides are TGTGCCAGCAGCGCCACAGGGAATCAGCCCCAGCATTTT.